The next 10 T cell receptor beta chains were all read from a single sample in a study of cytomegalovirus exposure and HLA in healthy donors. PCR amplification relied on 60 Vbeta primers (plus 13 Jbeta primers). Profiled with immunoSEQ multiplex PCR; TCRdb holds only in-frame clones, not every one. The table has about 90,000 clones, roughly 71% seen once. The sample comprised PBMCs. The receptors shown here come from a woman aged 18-29 years in good health and CMV-seropositive.

This chain uses TRBV7-6 with TRBJ2-3, with a possible D match to TRBD2 (6 bases). This CDR3 has 16 residues. The V gene's germline CDR1 is SGHVS and CDR2 FNYEAQ. V lost 5 bases to trimming and J lost 4 bases, with 19 bases between them. The CDR3 DNA follows: TGTGCCAGCAGCGTTCGGGGCGGAGGGGCTCCAGATACGCAGTATTTT. This codes for CASSVRGGGAPDTQYF.

This clone showed up just once. The chain recombines TRBV6-6 with TRBJ2-7, with TRBD2 matching 8 bases. Germline V gives CDR1 MNHNY, CDR2 SVGAGI (reference sequence). There are 15 residues in the CDR3. V trimming: 5 bases; J trimming: 5 bases; junction bases outside the gene matches: 11. Here the CDR3 reads CASSKTGTGGNEQYF. Here the CDR3 DNA reads TGTGCCAGCAGTAAGACCGGGACGGGGGGGAACGAGCAGTACTTC.

The chain couples TRBV6-4 to TRBJ1-1, with a weak D call TRBD1 (5 bases). From germline, CDR1 is MRHNA and CDR2 SNTAGT. The CDR3 spans 13 residues. The V end was cut by 3 bases, the J end by 11 bases, with 16 bases between. CDR3 protein: CASSEINGGVAFF. CDR3 nucleotide sequence: TGTGCCAGCAGTGAGATTAATGGGGGGGTTGCTTTCTTT.

Note on this clone: Compared with germline, one end of the junction differs, possibly owing to a read error. The chain uses TRBV27 and TRBJ1-1; 7 nucleotides match TRBD1. Germline V lookup: CDR1 MNHEY, CDR2 SMNVEV (reference sequence). The length of the CDR3 is 15 residues. The CDR3 nucleotides read TGTGCCAGCAGTTTAGCAGGGGGATTGAACGCTGAAGCTTTCTTT. Translated, it gives CASSLAGGLNAEAFF.

This chain connects TRBV6-5 to TRBJ2-7; no definite D call. Germline V gene data show CDR1 as MNHEY and CDR2 as SVGAGI. Trimming shortened V by 6 bases and J by 12 bases, and 15 bases separated the two germline ends. The CDR3 runs to 11 residues. As DNA, the CDR3 is TGTGCCAGCAGGGAGAATGAAAGGCTGTACTTC. Translated: CASRENERLYF.

The chain couples TRBV5-4 to TRBJ1-6; tentatively, D is TRBD1 (5 bases). CDR1 and CDR2 from the germline V gene are SGHNT and YYREEE (reference sequence). The V end was cut by 4 bases, the J end by 3 bases, with 20 bases between. The CDR3 is 18 amino acids. CDR3 sequence reads: CASSPGGIRPNYNSPLHF. The CDR3 coding sequence is TGTGCCAGCAGCCCGGGGGGAATTAGACCCAACTATAATTCACCCCTCCACTTT. The full variable domain, rest sourced from reference TRBV5-4 and TRBJ1-6, is ETGVTQSPTHLIKTRGQQVTLRCSSQSGHNTVSWYQQALGQGPQFIFQYYREEENGRGNFPPRFSGLQFPNYSSELNVNALELDDSALYLCASSPGGIRPNYNSPLHFGNGTRLTVT.

The rearrangement uses TRBV6-5 and TRBJ2-5, with D possibly being TRBD1 (6 bases). The V and J ends lost 7 bases and 2 bases respectively, with 11 bases between them. CDR1 and CDR2 from the germline V gene are MNHEY and SVGAGI. The CDR3 spans 13 residues. The CDR3 DNA reads TGTGCCAGCATCATCGGACAGCAAGAGACCCAGTACTTC. It is translated as CASIIGQQETQYF.

V and J are TRBV29-1 and TRBJ2-3; 8 bases map to TRBD1. Looked up from germline, CDR1 is SQVTM and CDR2 is ANQGSEA. With 6 bases clipped from V and 1 base from J, the junction kept 6 bases outside the gene matches. The CDR3 sequence is 14 residues long. Here the CDR3 reads CSVAGGERTDTQYF. The CDR3 DNA reads TGCAGCGTCGCAGGGGGCGAACGCACAGATACGCAGTATTTT.

This chain links TRBV9 with TRBJ2-4; 7 nucleotides match TRBD1. J gave up 0 bases and V 0 bases, and 12 bases lay outside the gene matches. Germline values: CDR1 SGDLS, CDR2 YYNGEE. The CDR3 runs to 19 residues. CDR3 region: CASSVGPGTDTLAKNIQYF. The CDR3 nucleotides read TGTGCCAGCAGCGTAGGGCCAGGGACAGACACTCTAGCCAAAAACATTCAGTACTTC.

This chain joins TRBV27 and TRBJ2-7; perhaps TRBD2 as D (5 bases). This CDR3 has 15 residues. Per the germline V gene, CDR1 is MNHEY and CDR2 is SMNVEV (reference sequence). Trimming cost V 2 bases and J 2 bases, with 13 bases left between them. CDR3 protein: CASSLQWNGAYEQYF. DNA for the CDR3: TGTGCCAGCAGTTTACAATGGAACGGGGCCTACGAGCAGTACTTC.